These 27 T cell receptor beta chains originate from one sample sequenced in a study of CD8+ T cells in alopecia areata. Extraction and reverse transcription of RNA yielded cDNA as the sequencing template. The method was immunoSEQ multiplex PCR; TCRdb's version includes in-frame clones alone and lacks a portion of them. The sample carries 50,000 to 70,000 clones, 44% recorded once. The sequencing sample was made of NKG2D-low CD8+ T cells sorted from blood. The receptors originated from a human donor with alopecia areata.

This clone has more than one count but fewer than ten. V gene TRBV9 combines with J gene TRBJ2-3; D tentatively reads TRBD1 or TRBD2 (5 bases each). The CDR3 consists of 13 residues. V lost 3 bases and J lost 2, with 7 bases in between. Germline CDR1 and CDR2: SGDLS and YYNGEE. In DNA, the CDR3 is TGTGCCAGCAGCGGGGACCTCACAGATACGCAGTATTTT. Protein sequence: CASSGDLTDTQYF.

The CDR3 sequence is CACTRGYNEQFF. Here the CDR3 DNA reads TGTGCCTGTACCAGGGGATACAATGAGCAGTTCTTC. J is TRBJ2-1 and V is TRBV30, with D tentatively TRBD1 (6 bases). The V end was cut by 6 bases, the J end by 4 bases, with 10 bases between. Germline V lookup: CDR1 GTSNPN, CDR2 SVGIG (reference sequence). CDR3 size: 12 residues.

This chain connects TRBV7-9 to TRBJ2-2, with TRBD2 matching 7 bases. The CDR3 sequence is 15 residues long. Germline lookup yields CDR1 SEHNR and CDR2 FQNEAQ (reference sequence). The V and J ends lost 1 base and 3 bases, in that order; junction bases with no gene match: 2. CDR3 protein: CASSLGAGDTGELFF. Here the CDR3 DNA reads TGTGCCAGCAGCTTAGGTGCGGGAGACACCGGGGAGCTGTTTTTT.

There are a few counts of this clone. The chain uses TRBV19 and TRBJ2-3; 7 bases align to TRBD1. The CDR3 sequence is 12 residues long. The V gene's germline CDR1 is LNHDA and CDR2 SQIVND (reference sequence). The CDR3 reads CAAGGDSDTQYF. The CDR3 DNA sequence: TGTGCAGCAGGGGGAGACTCGGATACGCAGTATTTT.

V and J are TRBV29-1 and TRBJ1-1, with D uncertain. This CDR3 is 11 amino acids long. V gave up 6 bases and J gave up 4 bases, with 9 bases separating them. Germline V gives CDR1 SQVTM, CDR2 ANQGSEA. For the CDR3, the DNA is TGCAGCGTGAGTTGGGGCACTGAAGCTTTCTTT. It codes for CSVSWGTEAFF. Full variable domain (outside the CDR3, taken from reference TRBV29-1 and TRBJ1-1): SAVISQKPSRDICQRGTSLTIQCQVDSQVTMMFWYRQQPGQSLTLIATANQGSEATYESGFVIDKFPISRPNLTFSTLTVSNMSPEDSSIYLCSVSWGTEAFFGQGTRLTVV.

In DNA, the CDR3 is TGTGCCAGCAGGGAGTTGGGCGGCGAGCAGTACTTC. It yields the protein CASRELGGEQYF. This chain links TRBV7-9 with TRBJ2-7; no clear D gene. The CDR3 consists of 12 residues. Trimming removed 6 bases from V and 6 bases from J, with 12 bases in between. Germline values: CDR1 SEHNR, CDR2 FQNEAQ (reference sequence).

V and J are TRBV2 and TRBJ2-7; D uncertain. The CDR3 length is 14 residues. From germline, CDR1 is SNHLY and CDR2 FYNNEI. The germline V and J ends were trimmed by 4 bases and 1 base, with 11 bases remaining between them. In DNA, the CDR3 is TGTGCCAGCAGTGCCCCAGGACGGTCCTACGAGCAGTACTTC. Its translation is CASSAPGRSYEQYF.

This sequence joins TRBV23-1 and TRBJ2-7, with D unclear. TRBV23-1 is noted as an ORF with a role that remains uncertain. The CDR3 is 16 amino acids. Trimming removed 0 bases at V and 4 bases at J, with 16 bases between. The CDR3 spells CASSQSTLDDEYEQYF. In DNA form, the CDR3 reads TGCGCCAGCAGTCAATCAACCTTGGACGACGAATACGAGCAGTACTTC.

The chain employs TRBV5-1 and TRBJ2-7; D is ambiguous. This CDR3 comprises 13 residues. With 0 bases removed from V and 3 bases from J, the gap between germline ends came to 7 bases. CDR1 and CDR2 from the germline V gene are SGHRS and YFSETQ. This CDR3 reads CASSLVGYYEQYF. CDR3 nucleotide sequence: TGCGCCAGCAGCTTGGTAGGGTACTACGAGCAGTACTTC.

V and J are TRBV29-1 and TRBJ2-7; D is uncertain. Trimming cost V 1 base and J 2 bases, with 15 bases left between them. The length of the CDR3 is 15 residues. Germline CDR1 is SQVTM and CDR2 is ANQGSEA. The CDR3 here is CSVEAGWLDPYEQYF. In DNA form, the CDR3 reads TGCAGCGTTGAAGCTGGCTGGCTAGACCCCTACGAGCAGTACTTC.

V is TRBV5-4 and J is TRBJ2-7; D perhaps matches TRBD1 (6 bases). With 2 bases removed from V and 5 bases from J, the gap between germline ends came to 11 bases. Germline V lookup: CDR1 SGHNT, CDR2 YYREEE (reference sequence). The CDR3 consists of 13 residues. CDR3 in DNA: TGTGCCAGCAGCTTCCAGGGGAGCCACGAGCAGTACTTC. Residues: CASSFQGSHEQYF.

This chain links TRBV6-5 with TRBJ2-7; perhaps TRBD1 as D (5 bases). Looked up from germline, CDR1 is MNHEY and CDR2 is SVGAGI. Trimming stripped 0 bases from V and 5 bases from J, with 8 bases between. This CDR3 spans 13 amino acids. The CDR3 nucleotides read TGTGCCAGCAGTTACTCCAGGGCAGACGAGCAGTACTTC. This sequence encodes CASSYSRADEQYF.

The genes are TRBV2 and TRBJ2-1; TRBD2 aligns across 8 bases. The CDR3 has 16 amino acids. The V gene's germline CDR1 is SNHLY and CDR2 FYNNEI. Trimming took 2 bases from V and 4 from J; bases not matched to a gene: 7. The CDR3 DNA reads TGTGCCAGCAGTGAAAGAGGCGGGAGGTCTTACAATGAGCAGTTCTTC. It is translated as CASSERGGRSYNEQFF. Variable domain in full (rest from reference TRBV2 and TRBJ2-1): EPEVTQTPSHQVTQMGQEVILRCVPISNHLYFYWYRQILGQKVEFLVSFYNNEISEKSEIFDDQFSVERPDGSNFTLKIRSTKLEDSAMYFCASSERGGRSYNEQFFGPGTRLTVL.

This clone has a handful of counts. The rearrangement uses TRBV4-1 and TRBJ2-3; D not resolved. V was cut by 1 base and J by 0 bases, with 5 bases left in between. Germline V gene sequence: CDR1 MGHRA, CDR2 YSYEKL. This CDR3 spans 14 amino acids. This chain's CDR3 is CASSQVGSTDTQYF. CDR3 DNA: TGCGCCAGCAGCCAAGTGGGCAGCACAGATACGCAGTATTTT.

V and J are TRBV7-2 and TRBJ2-3, with 8 bases identical to TRBD2. Germline loops: CDR1 SGHTA, CDR2 FQGNSA. V was pared by 5 bases and J by 0 bases, with 4 bases of the junction left unmatched. This CDR3 contains 15 residues. CDR3 coding DNA: TGTGCCAGCAGCCCCGGGGGGGTCAGCACAGATACGCAGTATTTT. This encodes CASSPGGVSTDTQYF. The whole variable domain, remainder taken from reference TRBV7-2 and TRBJ2-3, is GAGVSQSPSNKVTEKGKDVELRCDPISGHTALYWYRQSLGQGLEFLIYFQGNSAPDKSGLPSDRFSAERTGGSVSTLTIQRTQQEDSAVYLCASSPGGVSTDTQYFGPGTRLTVL.

In its sample, this clone was seen a few times. The rearrangement links TRBV7-9 to TRBJ2-5; 14 bases match TRBD2. The junction had 7 bases not matched to a gene; V was cut back by 5 bases and J by 5 bases. Germline CDR1 SEHNR, CDR2 FQNEAQ (reference sequence). The length of the CDR3 is 16 residues. The CDR3 coding sequence is TGTGCCAGCAGCCAGACTAGCGGGGGGGCCCTCGAGACCCAGTACTTC. Translated, it gives CASSQTSGGALETQYF.

This rearrangement joins TRBV7-8 to TRBJ1-2; 9 bases fit TRBD1. The CDR3 length is 17 residues. V gave up 0 bases and J gave up 7 bases; unmatched junction bases: 12. In germline, CDR1 is SGHVS, CDR2 FQNEAQ. The CDR3 spells CASSLAVGTGRVSGYTF. The CDR3 DNA is TGTGCCAGCAGCTTAGCCGTAGGGACAGGGAGGGTATCTGGCTACACCTTC.

This clone showed up just a few times. Within the sample, other DNA sequences also encode this same CDR3. This chain links TRBV27 with TRBJ2-6; no clear D. The CDR3 has 14 residues. The V gene's germline CDR1 is MNHEY and CDR2 SMNVEV (reference sequence). Trimming took off 5 bases at V and 0 bases at J, with 5 bases between the two ends. The CDR3 is CASSPYSGANVLTF. CDR3 sequence (DNA): TGTGCCAGCAGTCCCTACTCTGGGGCCAACGTCCTGACTTTC.

The chain carries TRBV9 and TRBJ2-7, with no clear D. Deletions cut 0 bases from V and 2 bases from J, with 9 bases between. Per the germline V gene, CDR1 is SGDLS and CDR2 is YYNGEE. CDR3 length: 14 amino acids. As DNA, the CDR3 is TGTGCCAGCAGCGTAGGACGGAACCCCTACGAGCAGTACTTC. It codes for CASSVGRNPYEQYF.

The V call is TRBV27, the J call TRBJ1-2; TRBD1 aligns across 9 bases. V trimming: 4 bases; J trimming: 6 bases; junction bases outside the gene matches: 12. The length of the CDR3 is 16 residues. Looked up from germline, CDR1 is MNHEY and CDR2 is SMNVEV (reference sequence). The CDR3 here is CASSSLGLQGADGYTF. CDR3 in DNA: TGTGCCAGCAGTTCCCTCGGCCTACAGGGGGCCGATGGCTACACCTTC.

Only a few counts were recorded for this clone. DNA of the CDR3: TGTGCCAGCAGCCCGGGGAATAGGGCCGGGGAGCTGTTTTTT. It specifies CASSPGNRAGELFF. V and J are TRBV27 and TRBJ2-2; D perhaps matches TRBD2 (5 bases). V was shortened by 6 bases and J by 6 bases, with 14 bases between the two germline ends. Germline assignment: CDR1 MNHEY and CDR2 SMNVEV (reference sequence). This CDR3 region has 14 residues.

The CDR3 nucleotides are TGTGCCAGCAGCTCCACAGGGATTCAGCCCCAGCATTTT. Encoded protein: CASSSTGIQPQHF. The rearrangement joins TRBV7-9 to TRBJ1-5; possibly TRBD1 for D (6 bases). The CDR3 is 13 residues long. Germline V gives CDR1 SEHNR, CDR2 FQNEAQ (reference sequence). Trimming left V 4 bases short and J 6 bases short, with 10 bases between.

The chain combines TRBV10-3 with TRBJ2-2; 9 positions agree with TRBD1. There are 15 residues in the CDR3. V gave up 8 bases and J gave up 5 bases; unmatched junction bases: 9. The germline CDR1 and CDR2 sequences are ENHRY and SYGVKD. CDR3 sequence (DNA): TGTGCCATCGGCCGGGACAGGGAGGGAACCGGGGAGCTGTTTTTT. Protein sequence: CAIGRDREGTGELFF.

The chain recombines TRBV19 with TRBJ2-7, with 7 bases lining up with TRBD2. With V trimmed by 8 bases and J by 4 bases, 11 bases remained unmatched. Germline V gives CDR1 LNHDA, CDR2 SQIVND (reference sequence). The CDR3 totals 14 residues. CDR3 sequence reads: CASSPGRGGYEQYF. DNA of the CDR3: TGTGCCAGTTCCCCGGGGAGGGGAGGATACGAGCAGTACTTC.

The rearrangement uses TRBV6-5 and TRBJ2-1; perhaps D is TRBD1 or TRBD2 (5 bases each). V lost 5 bases and J 9 bases, leaving 11 bases between the germline ends. This CDR3 contains 12 residues. Germline V CDR1 and CDR2: MNHEY, SVGAGI. CDR3 protein: CASSTYGAEQFF. CDR3 nucleotide sequence: TGTGCCAGCAGTACTTACGGGGCTGAGCAGTTCTTC.

This chain joins TRBV5-1 and TRBJ2-5; the D is unclear. TRBJ2-7 matches the DNA end more closely, so the J call is doubtful. Germline V gene data show CDR1 as SGHRS and CDR2 as YFSETQ. The CDR3 totals 12 residues. The CDR3 is CASSLVGSEQYF. Written as DNA, the CDR3 is TGCGCCAGCAGCTTGGTGGGAAGCGAGCAGTACTTC.

This clone was observed a handful of times. CDR3 in amino acids: CASSLGGEETQYF. In nucleotides, the CDR3 is TGTGCCAGCAGCTTAGGCGGTGAAGAGACCCAGTACTTC. This chain joins TRBV7-9 and TRBJ2-5; D unresolved. The CDR3 loop spans 13 amino acids. Germline CDR1 is SEHNR and CDR2 is FQNEAQ (reference sequence). Trimming cost V 1 base and J 3 bases, with 6 bases left between them.